The clone carrying this T cell receptor (beta chain) was observed at least ten times. The antigen remains undetermined. This sample is drawn from a study of T cell repertoires in cytomegalovirus infection. On the study more broadly: Indicated by public TCR beta signatures were CMV infection and matching HLA type.

Each CDR3 protein gets one entry after TCRdb re-called the reads with MiXCR. The table lists 55,000 to 85,000 distinct CDR3 sequences, just under 4% of them singletons, with about 22% in the top ten. Per germline, CDR1 LNHNV and CDR2 YYDKDF (reference sequence). V was pared by 4 bases and J by 4 bases, with 2 bases of the junction left unmatched. The CDR3 has 14 amino acids. Notes on the study in general: HLA-C-restricted CMV-specific TCR beta clonotypes prevailed in the ex vivo response. Identification of carriers of CMV plus the relevant HLA was achieved through cumulative public TCR beta family frequency.

Sequencing was carried out using PBMCs. The TCR comes from a human donor in good health (CMV status not recorded). Some clones in this sample may be carry-over from other donors' samples. The chain links TRBV15 to TRBJ2-7; TRBD1 agrees at 12 bases. In DNA form, the CDR3 reads TGTGCCACCAGCACGGGACAGGGGGCTTACGAGCAGTACTTC. It encodes CATSTGQGAYEQYF.